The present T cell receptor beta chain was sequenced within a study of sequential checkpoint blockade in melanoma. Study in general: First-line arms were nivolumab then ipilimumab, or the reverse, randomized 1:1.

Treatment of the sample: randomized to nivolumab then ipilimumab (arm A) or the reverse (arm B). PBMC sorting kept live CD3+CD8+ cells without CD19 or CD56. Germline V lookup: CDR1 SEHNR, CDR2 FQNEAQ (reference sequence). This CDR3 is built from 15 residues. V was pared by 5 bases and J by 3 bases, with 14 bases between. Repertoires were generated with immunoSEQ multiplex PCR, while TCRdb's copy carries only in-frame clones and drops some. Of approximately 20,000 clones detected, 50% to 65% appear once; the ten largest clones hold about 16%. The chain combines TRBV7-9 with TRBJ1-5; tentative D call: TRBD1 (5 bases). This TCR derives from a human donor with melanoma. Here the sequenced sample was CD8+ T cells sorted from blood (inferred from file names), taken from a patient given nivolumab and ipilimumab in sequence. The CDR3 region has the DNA TGTGCCAGCAGCGGGTGGCGGGACCCCAATCAGCCCCAGCATTTT. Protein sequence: CASSGWRDPNQPQHF.